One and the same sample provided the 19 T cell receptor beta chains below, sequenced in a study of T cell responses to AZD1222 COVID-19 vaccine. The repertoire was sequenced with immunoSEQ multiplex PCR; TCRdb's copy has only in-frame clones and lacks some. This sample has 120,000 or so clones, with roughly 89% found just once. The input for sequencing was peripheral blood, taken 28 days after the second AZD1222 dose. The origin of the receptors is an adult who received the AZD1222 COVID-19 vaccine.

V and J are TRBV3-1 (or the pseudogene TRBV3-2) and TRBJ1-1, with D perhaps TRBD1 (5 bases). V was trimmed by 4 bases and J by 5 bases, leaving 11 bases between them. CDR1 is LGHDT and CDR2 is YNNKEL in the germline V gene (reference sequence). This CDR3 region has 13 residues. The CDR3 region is CASSPWGSTEAFF. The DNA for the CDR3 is TGTGCCAGCAGCCCGTGGGGCAGTACTGAAGCTTTCTTT.

The CDR3 spells CASSVGTEAFF. In nucleotides, the CDR3 is TGTGCCAGCAGCGTAGGCACTGAAGCTTTCTTT. V is TRBV6-1 and J is TRBJ1-1; D ambiguous. Germline V CDR1 and CDR2: MNHNS, SASEGT. CDR3 size: 11 residues. V gave up 6 bases and J gave up 4 bases, with 6 bases separating them.

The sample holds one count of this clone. The CDR3 is CASSIPGGAGYTF. DNA for the CDR3: TGTGCCAGTAGTATTCCGGGGGGCGCGGGCTACACCTTC. J is TRBJ1-2 and V is TRBV19; TRBD1 is a possible D gene (6 bases). Per germline, CDR1 LNHDA and CDR2 SQIVND (reference sequence). The germline V and J ends were trimmed by 3 bases and 8 bases, with 13 bases remaining between them. The CDR3 sequence is 13 residues long.

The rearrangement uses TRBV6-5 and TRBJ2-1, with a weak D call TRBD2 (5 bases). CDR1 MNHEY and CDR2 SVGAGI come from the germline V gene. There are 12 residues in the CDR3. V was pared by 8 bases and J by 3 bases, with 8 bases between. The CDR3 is CASRGDYNEQFF. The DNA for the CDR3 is TGTGCCAGCCGGGGAGACTACAATGAGCAGTTCTTC.

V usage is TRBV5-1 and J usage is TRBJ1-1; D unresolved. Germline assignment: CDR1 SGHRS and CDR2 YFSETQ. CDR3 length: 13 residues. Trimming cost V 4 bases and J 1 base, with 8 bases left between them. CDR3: CASSKQENTEAFF. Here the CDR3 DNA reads TGCGCCAGCAGCAAACAAGAGAACACTGAAGCTTTCTTT.

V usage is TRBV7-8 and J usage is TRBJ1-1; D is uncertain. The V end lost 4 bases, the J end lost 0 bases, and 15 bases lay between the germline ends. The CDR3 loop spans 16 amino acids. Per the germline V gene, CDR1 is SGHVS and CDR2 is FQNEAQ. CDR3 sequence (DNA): TGTGCCAGCAGCTCACAGTCAACAACAGTGAACACTGAAGCTTTCTTT. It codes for CASSSQSTTVNTEAFF.

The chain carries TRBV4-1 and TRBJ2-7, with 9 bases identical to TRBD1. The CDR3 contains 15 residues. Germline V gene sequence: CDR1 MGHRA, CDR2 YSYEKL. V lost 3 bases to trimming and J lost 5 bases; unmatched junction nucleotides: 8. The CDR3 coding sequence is TGCGCCAGCAGCCAGCCCCGGGACAGGGCGCACGAGCAGTACTTC. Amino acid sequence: CASSQPRDRAHEQYF.

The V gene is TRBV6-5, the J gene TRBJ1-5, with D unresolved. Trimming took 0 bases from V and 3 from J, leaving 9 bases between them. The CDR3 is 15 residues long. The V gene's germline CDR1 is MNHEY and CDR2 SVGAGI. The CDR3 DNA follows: TGTGCCAGCAGTTACTCTAGGGATTACAATCAGCCCCAGCATTTT. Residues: CASSYSRDYNQPQHF.

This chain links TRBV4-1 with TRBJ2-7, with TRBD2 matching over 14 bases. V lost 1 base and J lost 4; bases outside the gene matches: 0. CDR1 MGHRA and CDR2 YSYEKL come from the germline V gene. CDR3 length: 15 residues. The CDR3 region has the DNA TGCGCCAGCAGCCAAGGGACTAGCGGGGGGTACGAGCAGTACTTC. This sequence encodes CASSQGTSGGYEQYF.

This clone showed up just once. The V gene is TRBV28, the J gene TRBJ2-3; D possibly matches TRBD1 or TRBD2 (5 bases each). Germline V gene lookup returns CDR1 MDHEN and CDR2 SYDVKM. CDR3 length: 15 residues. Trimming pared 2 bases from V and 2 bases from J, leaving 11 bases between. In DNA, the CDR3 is TGTGCCAGCAGTTTAGGAGGCAGGGTCACAGATACGCAGTATTTT. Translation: CASSLGGRVTDTQYF. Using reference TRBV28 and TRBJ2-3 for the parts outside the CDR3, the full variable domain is DVKVTQSSRYLVKRTGEKVFLECVQDMDHENMFWYRQDPGLGLRLIYFSYDVKMKEKGDIPEGYSVSREKKERFSLILESASTNQTSMYLCASSLGGRVTDTQYFGPGTRLTVL.

The CDR3 bases are TGCGCCAGCAGCTTCGAGTCTAGCGGGGGGAATGAGCAGTTCTTC. It translates to CASSFESSGGNEQFF. V usage is TRBV5-1 and J usage is TRBJ2-1, with 11 bases lining up with TRBD2. CDR1 is SGHRS, CDR2 YFSETQ, per germline. J was trimmed by 7 bases and V by 2 bases; bases with no gene match: 5. The CDR3 consists of 15 residues.

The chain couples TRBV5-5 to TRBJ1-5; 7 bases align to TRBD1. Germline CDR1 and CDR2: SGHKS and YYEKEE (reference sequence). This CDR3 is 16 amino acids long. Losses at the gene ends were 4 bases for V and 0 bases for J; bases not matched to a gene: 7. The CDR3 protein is CASSPLGTASNQPQHF. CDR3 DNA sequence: TGTGCCAGCAGCCCCCTCGGGACAGCTAGCAATCAGCCCCAGCATTTT.

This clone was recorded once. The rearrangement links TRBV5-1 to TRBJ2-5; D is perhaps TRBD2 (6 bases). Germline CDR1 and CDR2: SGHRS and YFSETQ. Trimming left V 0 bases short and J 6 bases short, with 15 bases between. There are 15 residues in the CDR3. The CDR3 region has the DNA TGCGCCAGCAGCTTGGATTCCCCCGGGGGAAAGACCCAGTACTTC. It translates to CASSLDSPGGKTQYF.

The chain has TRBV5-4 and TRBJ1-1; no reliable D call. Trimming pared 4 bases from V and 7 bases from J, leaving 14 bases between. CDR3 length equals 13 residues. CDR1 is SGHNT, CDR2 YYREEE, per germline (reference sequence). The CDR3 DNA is TGTGCCAGCAGCCATGGTCCTGATGGTGAAGCTTTCTTT. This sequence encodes CASSHGPDGEAFF.

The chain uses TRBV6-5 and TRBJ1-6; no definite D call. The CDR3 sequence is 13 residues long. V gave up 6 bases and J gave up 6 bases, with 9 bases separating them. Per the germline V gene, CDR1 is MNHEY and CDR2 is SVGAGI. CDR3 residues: CASRRVTNSPLHF. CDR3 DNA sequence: TGTGCCAGCAGACGGGTCACTAATTCACCCCTCCACTTT.

The CDR3 loop is CATSDGSVGNEQFF. CDR3 nucleotides: TGTGCCACCAGTGACGGGAGCGTGGGCAATGAGCAGTTCTTC. The chain carries TRBV24-1 and TRBJ2-1; weak D call: TRBD2 (6 bases). The CDR3 totals 14 residues. V was cut by 4 bases and J by 6 bases, with 12 bases left in between. Germline V gene sequence: CDR1 KGHDR, CDR2 SFDVKD.

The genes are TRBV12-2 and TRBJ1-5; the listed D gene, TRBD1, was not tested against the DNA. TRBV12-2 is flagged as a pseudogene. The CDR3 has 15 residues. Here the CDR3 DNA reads TGTGCAAGTCGCCCCTATACAGGGGACGACCAGCCCCAGCATTTT. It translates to CASRPYTGDDQPQHF.

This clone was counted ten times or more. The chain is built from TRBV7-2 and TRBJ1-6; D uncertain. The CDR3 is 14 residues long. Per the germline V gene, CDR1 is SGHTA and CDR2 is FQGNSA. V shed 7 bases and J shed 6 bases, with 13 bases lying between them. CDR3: CASIRGGVNSPLHF. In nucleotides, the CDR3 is TGTGCCAGCATTCGGGGTGGGGTTAATTCACCCCTCCACTTT.

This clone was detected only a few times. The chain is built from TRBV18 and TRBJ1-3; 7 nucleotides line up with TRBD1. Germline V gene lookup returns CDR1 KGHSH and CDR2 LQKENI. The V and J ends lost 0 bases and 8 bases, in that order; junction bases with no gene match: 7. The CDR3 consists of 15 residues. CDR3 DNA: TGTGCCAGCTCACCACCTATCGCAACAGGGGACACCATATATTTT. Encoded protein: CASSPPIATGDTIYF.